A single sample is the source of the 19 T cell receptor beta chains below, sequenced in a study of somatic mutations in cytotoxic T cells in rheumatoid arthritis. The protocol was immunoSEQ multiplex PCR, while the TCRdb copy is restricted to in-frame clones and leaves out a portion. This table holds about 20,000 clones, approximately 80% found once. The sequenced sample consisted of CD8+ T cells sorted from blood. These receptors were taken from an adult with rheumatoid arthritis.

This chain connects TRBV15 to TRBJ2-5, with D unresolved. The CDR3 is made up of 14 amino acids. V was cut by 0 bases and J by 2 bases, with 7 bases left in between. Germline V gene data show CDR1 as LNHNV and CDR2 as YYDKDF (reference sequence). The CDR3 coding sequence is TGTGCCACCAGCAGAGATTGGGGACAAGAGACCCAGTACTTC. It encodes CATSRDWGQETQYF. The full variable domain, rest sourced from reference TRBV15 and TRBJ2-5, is DAMVIQNPRYQVTQFGKPVTLSCSQTLNHNVMYWYQQKSSQAPKLLFHYYDKDFNNEADTPDNFQSRRPNTSFCFLDIRSPGLGDTAMYLCATSRDWGQETQYFGPGTRLLVL.

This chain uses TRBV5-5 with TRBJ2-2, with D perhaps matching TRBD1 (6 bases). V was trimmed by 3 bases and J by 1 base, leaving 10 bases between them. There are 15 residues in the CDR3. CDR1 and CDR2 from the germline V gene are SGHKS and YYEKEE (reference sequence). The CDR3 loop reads CASSWPGQNTGELFF. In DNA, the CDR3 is TGTGCCAGCAGCTGGCCGGGACAGAACACCGGGGAGCTGTTTTTT. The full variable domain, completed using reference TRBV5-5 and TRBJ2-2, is DAGVTQSPTHLIKTRGQQVTLRCSPISGHKSVSWYQQVLGQGPQFIFQYYEKEERGRGNFPDRFSARQFPNYSSELNVNALLLGDSALYLCASSWPGQNTGELFFGEGSRLTVL.

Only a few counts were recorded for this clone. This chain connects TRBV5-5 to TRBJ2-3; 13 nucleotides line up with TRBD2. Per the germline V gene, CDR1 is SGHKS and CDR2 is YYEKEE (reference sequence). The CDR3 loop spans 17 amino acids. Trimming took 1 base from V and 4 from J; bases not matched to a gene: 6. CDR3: CASSLTSGRGIADTQYF. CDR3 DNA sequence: TGTGCCAGCAGCTTGACTAGCGGGAGGGGCATAGCAGATACGCAGTATTTT.

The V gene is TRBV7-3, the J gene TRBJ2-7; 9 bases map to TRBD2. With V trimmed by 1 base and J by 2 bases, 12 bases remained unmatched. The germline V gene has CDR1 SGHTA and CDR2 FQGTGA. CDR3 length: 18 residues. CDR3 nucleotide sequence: TGTGCCAGCAGCTTAAAAGCCCTTCCACTAGCGGGTCCCTACGAGCAGTACTTC. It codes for CASSLKALPLAGPYEQYF.

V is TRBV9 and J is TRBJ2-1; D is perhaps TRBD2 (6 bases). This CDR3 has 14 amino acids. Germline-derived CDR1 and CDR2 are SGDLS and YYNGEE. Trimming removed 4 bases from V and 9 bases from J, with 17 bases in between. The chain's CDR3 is CASSPTGRSTEQFF. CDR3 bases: TGTGCCAGCAGCCCCACGGGGAGGTCCACTGAGCAGTTCTTC.

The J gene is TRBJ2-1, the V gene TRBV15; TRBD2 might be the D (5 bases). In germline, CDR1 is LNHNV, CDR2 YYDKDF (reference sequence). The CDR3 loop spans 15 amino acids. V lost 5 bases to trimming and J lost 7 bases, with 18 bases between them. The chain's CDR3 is CATSSPRETGNEQFF. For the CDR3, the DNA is TGTGCCACCAGCTCACCCCGGGAAACGGGGAATGAGCAGTTCTTC.

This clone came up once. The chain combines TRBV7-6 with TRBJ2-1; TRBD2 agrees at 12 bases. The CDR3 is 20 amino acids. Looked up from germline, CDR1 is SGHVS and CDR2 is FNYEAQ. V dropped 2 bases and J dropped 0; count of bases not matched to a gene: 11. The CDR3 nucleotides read TGTGCCAGCAGCTTACAGGGGACTAGCGGGCTACTGAGCTCCTACAATGAGCAGTTCTTC. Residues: CASSLQGTSGLLSSYNEQFF.

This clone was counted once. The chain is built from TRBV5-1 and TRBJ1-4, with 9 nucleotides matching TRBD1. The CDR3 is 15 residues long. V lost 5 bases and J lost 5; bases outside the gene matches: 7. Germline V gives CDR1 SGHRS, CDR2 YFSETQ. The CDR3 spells CASRRWTGVNEKLFF. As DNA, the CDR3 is TGCGCCAGCAGGCGTTGGACAGGGGTAAATGAAAAACTGTTTTTT. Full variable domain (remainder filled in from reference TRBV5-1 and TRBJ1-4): KAGVTQTPRYLIKTRGQQVTLSCSPISGHRSVSWYQQTPGQGLQFLFEYFSETQRNKGNFPGRFSGRQFSNSRSEMNVSTLELGDSALYLCASRRWTGVNEKLFFGSGTQLSVL.

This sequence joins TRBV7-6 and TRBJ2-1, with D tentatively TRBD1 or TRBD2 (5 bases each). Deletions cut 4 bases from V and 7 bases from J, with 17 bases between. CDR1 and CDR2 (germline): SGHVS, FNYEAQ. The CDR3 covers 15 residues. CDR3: CASSSRQLGSNEQFF. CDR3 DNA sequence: TGTGCCAGCAGCTCCCGACAGCTGGGGAGTAATGAGCAGTTCTTC. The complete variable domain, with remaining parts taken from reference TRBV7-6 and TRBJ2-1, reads GAGVSQSPRYKVTKRGQDVALRCDPISGHVSLYWYRQALGQGPEFLTYFNYEAQQDKSGLPNDRFSAERPEGSISTLTIQRTEQRDSAMYRCASSSRQLGSNEQFFGPGTRLTVL.

CDR3 amino acids: CASSQDRGAFYEQYV. CDR3 nucleotide sequence: TGTGCCAGCAGCCAAGACAGGGGGGCCTTCTACGAGCAGTACGTC. This chain joins TRBV6-5 and TRBJ2-7; 9 nucleotides line up with TRBD1. V shed 6 bases and J 3 bases; nucleotides not matched to a gene: 9. CDR1 and CDR2 (germline): MNHEY, SVGAGI. CDR3 length: 15 amino acids.

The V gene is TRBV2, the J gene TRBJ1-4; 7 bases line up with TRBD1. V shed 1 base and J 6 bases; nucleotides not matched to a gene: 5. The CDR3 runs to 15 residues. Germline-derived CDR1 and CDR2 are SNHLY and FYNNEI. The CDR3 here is CASSEVTGSDEKLFF. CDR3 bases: TGTGCCAGCAGTGAAGTGACAGGGTCGGATGAAAAACTGTTTTTT.

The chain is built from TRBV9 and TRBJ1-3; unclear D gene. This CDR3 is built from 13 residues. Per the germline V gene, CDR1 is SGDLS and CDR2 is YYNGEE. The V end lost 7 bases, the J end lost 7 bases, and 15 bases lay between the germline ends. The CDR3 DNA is TGTGCCAGCGGATCTGGGGTTTGGAACACCATATATTTT. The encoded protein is CASGSGVWNTIYF.

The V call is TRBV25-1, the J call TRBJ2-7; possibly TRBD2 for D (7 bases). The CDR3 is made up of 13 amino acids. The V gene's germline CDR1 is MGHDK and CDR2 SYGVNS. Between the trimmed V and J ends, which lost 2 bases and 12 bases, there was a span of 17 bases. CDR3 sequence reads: CASSENSGAGVYF. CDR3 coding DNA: TGTGCCAGCAGTGAAAACTCAGGGGCGGGGGTGTACTTC.

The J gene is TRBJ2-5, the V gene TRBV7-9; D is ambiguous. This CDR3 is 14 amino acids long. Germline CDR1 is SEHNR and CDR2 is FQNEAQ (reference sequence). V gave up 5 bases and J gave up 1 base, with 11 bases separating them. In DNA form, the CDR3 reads TGTGCCAGCAGCCCCGGCGGTACCCAAGAGACCCAGTACTTC. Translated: CASSPGGTQETQYF. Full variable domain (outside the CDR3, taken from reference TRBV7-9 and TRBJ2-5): DTGVSQNPRHKITKRGQNVTFRCDPISEHNRLYWYRQTLGQGPEFLTYFQNEAQLEKSRLLSDRFSAERPKGSFSTLEIQRTEQGDSAMYLCASSPGGTQETQYFGPGTRLLVL.

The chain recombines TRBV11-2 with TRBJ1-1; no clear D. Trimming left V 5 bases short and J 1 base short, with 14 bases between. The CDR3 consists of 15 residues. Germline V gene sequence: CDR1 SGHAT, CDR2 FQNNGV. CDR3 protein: CASSETINGNTEAFF. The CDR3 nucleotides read TGTGCCAGCAGCGAGACAATTAATGGGAACACTGAAGCTTTCTTT.

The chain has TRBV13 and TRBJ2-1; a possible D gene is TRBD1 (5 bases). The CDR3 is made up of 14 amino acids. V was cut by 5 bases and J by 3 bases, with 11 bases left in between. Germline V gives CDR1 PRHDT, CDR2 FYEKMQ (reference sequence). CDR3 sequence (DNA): TGTGCCAGCAGCCCCCCCCAGGGCTACAATGAGCAGTTCTTC. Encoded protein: CASSPPQGYNEQFF.

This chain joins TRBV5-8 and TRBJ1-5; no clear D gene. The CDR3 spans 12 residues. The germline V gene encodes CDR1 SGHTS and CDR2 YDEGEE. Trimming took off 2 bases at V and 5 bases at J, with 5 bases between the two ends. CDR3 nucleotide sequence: TGTGCCAGCAGCTTCTTGTATCAGCCCCAGCATTTT. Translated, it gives CASSFLYQPQHF.

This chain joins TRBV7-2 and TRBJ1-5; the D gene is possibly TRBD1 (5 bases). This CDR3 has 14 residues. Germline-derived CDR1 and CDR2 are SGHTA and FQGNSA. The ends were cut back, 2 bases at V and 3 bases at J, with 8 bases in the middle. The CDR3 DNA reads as TGTGCCAGCAGCTTACAGGGATACAATCAGCCCCAGCATTTT. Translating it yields CASSLQGYNQPQHF.

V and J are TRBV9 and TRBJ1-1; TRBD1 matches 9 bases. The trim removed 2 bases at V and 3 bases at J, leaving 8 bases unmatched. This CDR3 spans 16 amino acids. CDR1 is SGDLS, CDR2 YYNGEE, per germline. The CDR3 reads CASSVGWTGAYTEAFF. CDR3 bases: TGTGCCAGCAGCGTTGGTTGGACAGGGGCCTACACTGAAGCTTTCTTT.